These 32 T cell receptor beta chains originate from one sample sequenced in a study of T cell responses to AZD1222 COVID-19 vaccine. The repertoire was sequenced with immunoSEQ multiplex PCR; TCRdb's copy has only in-frame clones and lacks some. The sample has about 110,000 clones; about 94% are singletons. This sample comprised peripheral blood, obtained 28 days after the second AZD1222 dose. Source of these receptors: an adult who received the AZD1222 COVID-19 vaccine.

This CDR3 reads CAISERDSGSYNEQFF. DNA for the CDR3: TGTGCCATCAGTGAGAGGGATAGCGGGAGCTACAATGAGCAGTTCTTC. The V and J genes are TRBV10-3 and TRBJ2-1; 9 bases are shared with TRBD2. The V gene's germline CDR1 is ENHRY and CDR2 SYGVKD. The CDR3 spans 16 residues. V was clipped by 2 bases and J by 3 bases; unmatched bases: 5.

CDR3 bases: TGTGCCAGCAGTCCCCGACAGGGCTATGGCTACACCTTC. It specifies CASSPRQGYGYTF. V is TRBV12-3 or TRBV12-4 and J is TRBJ1-2; 7 bases match TRBD1. The CDR3 runs to 13 residues. The trim removed 5 bases at V and 4 bases at J, leaving 4 bases unmatched.

This clone was seen only a few times. The gene calls are TRBV5-4 and TRBJ2-3, with 7 bases fitting TRBD1. The CDR3 runs 17 residues. Germline-derived CDR1 and CDR2 are SGHNT and YYREEE (reference sequence). Germline trimming cut 5 bases from V and 2 bases from J; bases unmatched to any gene: 14. The CDR3 nucleotides are TGTGCCAGCAGGGGGCCACCGAGGGGGCCCAACACAGATACGCAGTATTTT. It is translated as CASRGPPRGPNTDTQYF.

The chain joins TRBV15 to TRBJ1-1; D is perhaps TRBD1 (5 bases). Germline V gene data show CDR1 as LNHNV and CDR2 as YYDKDF (reference sequence). The CDR3 has 15 residues. The ends were cut back, 1 base at V and 3 bases at J, with 12 bases in the middle. CDR3 bases: TGTGCCACCAGCAGAGCCGGGACGGGCTACACTGAAGCTTTCTTT. Its translation is CATSRAGTGYTEAFF.

The rearrangement links TRBV5-1 to TRBJ1-1, with unresolved D. This CDR3 is built from 14 residues. Trimming shortened V by 0 bases and J by 4 bases, and 10 bases separated the two germline ends. Germline CDR1 reads SGHRS; CDR2 reads YFSETQ. The CDR3 DNA reads TGCGCCAGCAGCTTGGTACTGGAATCCACTGAAGCTTTCTTT. Its protein product is CASSLVLESTEAFF.

The genes are TRBV19 and TRBJ1-1; D is unclear. V shed 6 bases and J shed 1 base, with 9 bases lying between them. Germline V gene sequence: CDR1 LNHDA, CDR2 SQIVND (reference sequence). The CDR3 has 13 amino acids. The CDR3 loop reads CASRVGTNTEAFF. The CDR3 bases are TGTGCCAGTAGGGTGGGAACGAACACTGAAGCTTTCTTT.

This clone was found once. V is TRBV21-1 and J is TRBJ1-5. TRBV21-1 is flagged as a pseudogene. This CDR3 contains 12 residues. For the CDR3, the DNA is TGTGCCAGCAGGAGTCGGGTGAAGCCCCAGCATTTT. Protein: CASRSRVKPQHF.

This clone was observed once. The chain links TRBV6-1 to TRBJ1-2, with 7 bases aligning to TRBD1. This CDR3 spans 17 amino acids. The trim removed 3 bases at V and 6 bases at J, leaving 16 bases unmatched. In germline, CDR1 is MNHNS, CDR2 SASEGT. The CDR3 nucleotides are TGTGCCAGCAGTGAGATGACAGGGCCCTGGACGTGGAATGGCTACACCTTC. This gives the protein CASSEMTGPWTWNGYTF.

V usage is TRBV7-2 and J usage is TRBJ2-7, with TRBD1 as a possible D gene (5 bases). The CDR3 is 19 residues long. The V gene lost 2 bases and the J gene lost 2 bases, with 25 bases spanning the gap. The V gene's germline CDR1 is SGHTA and CDR2 FQGNSA. CDR3 bases: TGTGCCAGCAGCTTACCCGCTCCGGGCCAAGTTCTGGGGCCCTACGAGCAGTACTTC. Its translation is CASSLPAPGQVLGPYEQYF.

V is TRBV4-1 and J is TRBJ2-5, with D possibly TRBD1 on 5 matching bases. The CDR3 loop spans 15 amino acids. CDR1 MGHRA and CDR2 YSYEKL come from the germline V gene. The V end lost 1 base, the J end lost 4 bases, and 13 bases lay between the germline ends. The CDR3 here is CASSQVLTVGETQYF. The CDR3 region has the DNA TGCGCCAGCAGCCAAGTTCTGACAGTCGGAGAGACCCAGTACTTC.

The chain employs TRBV3-1 (or the pseudogene TRBV3-2) and TRBJ2-1; D is unclear. Germline CDR1 LGHDT, CDR2 YNNKEL (reference sequence). The CDR3 sequence is 10 residues long. The V and J ends lost 1 base and 10 bases respectively, with 2 bases between them. The CDR3, as DNA: TGTGCCAGCAGCCAAGGAGAGCAGTTCTTC. Translated, it gives CASSQGEQFF.

This chain links TRBV6-1 with TRBJ2-1; no reliable D call. V dropped 6 bases and J dropped 4 bases, with 4 bases sitting between them. CDR3 length: 11 residues. CDR1 and CDR2 (germline): MNHNS, SASEGT. CDR3 DNA: TGTGCCAGCAGGAGATACAATGAGCAGTTCTTC. It specifies CASRRYNEQFF.

The J gene is TRBJ2-1, the V gene TRBV5-6; 10 bases match TRBD2. The CDR3 loop spans 16 amino acids. CDR1 SGHDT and CDR2 YYEEEE come from the germline V gene. Trimming removed 4 bases from V and 2 bases from J; junction bases left unmatched: 6. CDR3 protein: CASSVISGRAYNEQFF. CDR3 bases: TGTGCCAGCAGCGTCATAAGCGGGAGGGCCTACAATGAGCAGTTCTTC.

The chain employs TRBV28 and TRBJ1-5; TRBD1 agrees at 8 bases. CDR3 length: 14 amino acids. Germline V gene sequence: CDR1 MDHEN, CDR2 SYDVKM. J gave up 4 bases and V 6 bases, and 5 bases lay outside the gene matches. CDR3 residues: CASSLGQGNQPQHF. The CDR3 bases are TGTGCCAGCAGCTTAGGACAGGGAAATCAGCCCCAGCATTTT.

This clone appeared a few times. The chain links TRBV27 to TRBJ2-7, with D unclear. Per the germline V gene, CDR1 is MNHEY and CDR2 is SMNVEV (reference sequence). V was shortened by 2 bases and J by 1 base, with 12 bases between the two germline ends. CDR3 size: 15 residues. The CDR3 reads CASSLAAPSSYEQYF. DNA for the CDR3: TGTGCCAGCAGTTTAGCGGCTCCGTCATCCTACGAGCAGTACTTC.

The CDR3 bases are TGTGCCAGCAGCTGGGACAGGCGGGGAAAGGGAGCTTTCTTT. The encoded protein is CASSWDRRGKGAFF. The rearrangement joins TRBV6-5 to TRBJ1-1, with TRBD1 matching 8 bases. Germline CDR1 MNHEY, CDR2 SVGAGI. This CDR3 has 14 residues. V was pared by 6 bases and J by 10 bases, with 13 bases of the junction left unmatched.

The chain joins TRBV29-1 to TRBJ1-3; 9 bases line up with TRBD1. Germline CDR1 SQVTM, CDR2 ANQGSEA. The V segment lost 7 bases and the J segment 0 bases; nucleotides outside the gene matches: 13. This CDR3 region has 17 residues. The CDR3 spells CSARLLGTGNSGNTIYF. The CDR3 DNA follows: TGCAGCGCACGATTACTTGGGACAGGGAACTCTGGAAACACCATATATTTT.

The rearrangement uses TRBV19 and TRBJ2-6, with 7 bases matching TRBD1. CDR1 and CDR2 (germline): LNHDA, SQIVND (reference sequence). There are 14 residues in the CDR3. V was pared by 8 bases and J by 4 bases, with 5 bases of the junction left unmatched. The CDR3 DNA sequence: TGTGCCAGTGACACAGGGGTCGGGGCCAACGTCCTGACTTTC. Its translation is CASDTGVGANVLTF.

This rearrangement joins TRBV4-1 to TRBJ2-7, with TRBD1 matching 7 bases. This CDR3 spans 16 amino acids. Germline V CDR1 and CDR2: MGHRA, YSYEKL. J lost 0 bases, V lost 4 bases, and 9 bases had no gene match. The CDR3 bases are TGCGCCAGCAGCCGAGCTGGGACAGCTAGCTCCTACGAGCAGTACTTC. Amino acids: CASSRAGTASSYEQYF.

This rearrangement joins TRBV19 to TRBJ2-2; 8 positions agree with TRBD2. This CDR3 has 14 residues. Trimming at V came to 6 bases and at J to 1 base, leaving 1 base not matched to a gene. Germline V gene lookup returns CDR1 LNHDA and CDR2 SQIVND (reference sequence). CDR3 nucleotides: TGTGCCAGTAGAAGCGGGGGGAACACCGGGGAGCTGTTTTTT. Translation gives CASRSGGNTGELFF.

The chain uses TRBV3-1 (or the pseudogene TRBV3-2) and TRBJ1-2; no definite D call. V lost 2 bases and J lost 6, with 16 bases in between. The CDR3 contains 15 residues. Germline V gives CDR1 LGHDT, CDR2 YNNKEL (reference sequence). In nucleotides, the CDR3 is TGTGCCAGCAGCCAAAGGTCCAGAAGCTATCATGGCTACACCTTC. It specifies CASSQRSRSYHGYTF.

The V call is TRBV6-5, the J call TRBJ1-1; no clear D gene. Germline loops: CDR1 MNHEY, CDR2 SVGAGI. This CDR3 spans 14 amino acids. Between the trimmed V and J ends, which lost 2 bases and 0 bases, there was a span of 7 bases. CDR3 sequence: CASSYMAMNTEAFF. The CDR3 region has the DNA TGTGCCAGCAGTTACATGGCCATGAACACTGAAGCTTTCTTT.

This chain connects TRBV7-9 to TRBJ2-7, with 16 bases lining up with TRBD2. CDR3 size: 17 residues. The J segment lost 6 bases and the V segment lost 5 bases, leaving 10 bases of the junction unmatched. CDR1 and CDR2 from the germline V gene are SEHNR and FQNEAQ (reference sequence). CDR3 DNA: TGTGCCAGCAGCGCGGGACTAGCGGGAGGGCCAAACCCCGAGCAGTACTTC. Protein product: CASSAGLAGGPNPEQYF. The full variable domain, with the rest looked up from reference TRBV7-9 and TRBJ2-7, is DTGVSQNPRHKITKRGQNVTFRCDPISEHNRLYWYRQTLGQGPEFLTYFQNEAQLEKSRLLSDRFSAERPKGSFSTLEIQRTEQGDSAMYLCASSAGLAGGPNPEQYFGPGTRLTVT.

The J gene is TRBJ2-3, the V gene TRBV4-1; 9 bases line up with TRBD2. J gave up 11 bases and V 4 bases, and 4 bases lay outside the gene matches. CDR3 length equals 12 residues. Germline V gene sequence: CDR1 MGHRA, CDR2 YSYEKL. The DNA of the CDR3 is TGCGCCAGCAGCCCCCGACTAGCGGAGCAGTATTTT. The encoded protein is CASSPRLAEQYF.

J is TRBJ1-5 and V is TRBV27; the D is unclear. The CDR3 runs to 13 residues. CDR1 and CDR2 from the germline V gene are MNHEY and SMNVEV (reference sequence). Trimming cost V 5 bases and J 4 bases, with 9 bases left between them. The CDR3 region has the DNA TGTGCCAGCAGTCTGCGCGCGAATCAGCCCCAGCATTTT. Translated, it gives CASSLRANQPQHF.

The V and J genes are TRBV7-6 and TRBJ1-6, with D perhaps TRBD1 (5 bases). Germline CDR1 is SGHVS and CDR2 is FNYEAQ. This CDR3 region has 17 residues. V gave up 4 bases and J gave up 9 bases, with 22 bases separating them. CDR3 region: CASSSPASQGSGSPLHF. CDR3 bases: TGTGCCAGCAGCTCCCCTGCGTCTCAGGGCTCTGGTTCACCCCTCCACTTT.

The CDR3 here is CASKPGQNTGELFF. The CDR3 DNA sequence: TGTGCCAGTAAGCCGGGACAGAACACCGGGGAGCTGTTTTTT. The J gene is TRBJ2-2, the V gene TRBV19; a possible D gene is TRBD1 (6 bases). CDR1 is LNHDA, CDR2 SQIVND, per germline (reference sequence). The V gene lost 7 bases and the J gene lost 1 base, with 10 bases spanning the gap. The CDR3 has 14 amino acids.

The chain links TRBV25-1 to TRBJ1-1, with 9 bases that match TRBD1. Germline CDR1 and CDR2: MGHDK and SYGVNS. V gave up 6 bases and J gave up 7 bases; unmatched junction bases: 6. The CDR3 spans 13 residues. CDR3 nucleotides: TGTGCCAGCAGCTTTGGACAGGGGTATGAAGCTTTCTTT. Translating it yields CASSFGQGYEAFF.

The CDR3 spells CASSPRQGVGTEAFF. CDR3 in DNA: TGTGCCAGCAGCCCCCGACAGGGGGTGGGCACTGAAGCTTTCTTT. The J gene is TRBJ1-1, the V gene TRBV16; 9 bases are a match to TRBD1. Germline V gene lookup returns CDR1 KGHSY and CDR2 FQNENV. This CDR3 has 15 amino acids. The trim removed 4 bases at V and 4 bases at J, leaving 7 bases unmatched.

This clone occurred once. The DNA for the CDR3 is TGTGCTAGTGGTTTGGTACTGGGACAGGACAATAGCAATCAGCCCCAGCATTTT. This translates into CASGLVLGQDNSNQPQHF. J is TRBJ1-5 and V is TRBV12-5, with 8 bases aligning to TRBD1. The V gene end was trimmed by 0 bases and the J gene end by 0 bases; junction bases not matched to a gene: 7. This CDR3 region has 18 residues. CDR1 and CDR2 from the germline V gene are LGHNT and FRNRAP.

The V call is TRBV3-1 (or the pseudogene TRBV3-2), the J call TRBJ1-1; tentative D call: TRBD1 (5 bases). In germline, CDR1 is LGHDT, CDR2 YNNKEL (reference sequence). Trimming shortened V by 4 bases and J by 5 bases, and 11 bases separated the two germline ends. CDR3 length equals 13 residues. The CDR3 spells CASSPQVGTEAFF. In DNA, the CDR3 is TGTGCCAGCAGCCCACAGGTGGGGACTGAAGCTTTCTTT.

This clone was seen only once. This CDR3 reads CASSPTGSNQPQHF. The CDR3, as DNA: TGTGCCAGCAGTCCTACGGGGAGCAATCAGCCCCAGCATTTT. V and J are TRBV6-5 and TRBJ1-5; D is ambiguous. The CDR3 runs 14 residues. CDR1 and CDR2 from the germline V gene are MNHEY and SVGAGI. The V end lost 5 bases, the J end lost 1 base, and 9 bases lay between the germline ends.